Below are 27 T cell receptor beta chains sequenced from a single sample in a study of T cell repertoires in cytomegalovirus infection. One entry per CDR3 protein results from TCRdb running MiXCR on the reads. The repertoire holds about 450,000 distinct CDR3 sequences, with approximately 31% as singletons. Material for sequencing was PBMCs. Every receptor here comes from a human donor in good health (CMV status not recorded). Some clones in this sample may be carry-over from other donors' samples.

The gene calls are TRBV19 and TRBJ1-5; no definite D call. Trimming removed 3 bases from V and 2 bases from J, with 11 bases in between. The CDR3 contains 15 residues. The V gene's germline CDR1 is LNHDA and CDR2 SQIVND (reference sequence). The CDR3 nucleotides read TGTGCCAGTAGTATGTATCGGAAGGGCAATCAGCCCCAGCATTTT. Protein product: CASSMYRKGNQPQHF.

The table lists this clonotype with many counts. V usage is TRBV7-6 and J usage is TRBJ1-3; D ambiguous. Germline lookup yields CDR1 SGHVS and CDR2 FNYEAQ. V was clipped by 5 bases and J by 4 bases, with 6 bases between them. The CDR3 length is 12 residues. The CDR3 region is CASSPTGNTIYF. The CDR3 nucleotides are TGTGCCAGCAGCCCTACAGGAAACACCATATATTTT.

The CDR3 reads CASSSLHYEQYF. Written as DNA, the CDR3 is TGTGCCAGCAGCTCACTCCACTACGAGCAGTACTTC. The chain joins TRBV7-9 to TRBJ2-7, with D unresolved. CDR1 and CDR2 (germline): SEHNR, FQNEAQ (reference sequence). The CDR3 has 12 residues. Trimming pared 4 bases from V and 3 bases from J, leaving 7 bases between. The variable domain in full, with the rest retrieved from reference TRBV7-9 and TRBJ2-7, is DTGVSQNPRHKITKRGQNVTFRCDPISEHNRLYWYRQTLGQGPEFLTYFQNEAQLEKSRLLSDRFSAERPKGSFSTLEIQRTEQGDSAMYLCASSSLHYEQYFGPGTRLTVT.

The chain has TRBV19 and TRBJ1-3; no clear D. The CDR3 length is 15 residues. Trimming took off 5 bases at V and 0 bases at J, with 11 bases between the two ends. Looked up from germline, CDR1 is LNHDA and CDR2 is SQIVND (reference sequence). The CDR3 loop reads CASSWTESSGNTIYF. DNA for the CDR3: TGTGCCAGTAGTTGGACGGAAAGCTCTGGAAACACCATATATTTT.

At least ten counts were recorded for this clonotype. The DNA of the CDR3 is TGTGCCAGCAGTAGTACCGGGACAGGGACTACCTATGGCTACACCTTC. Translation: CASSSTGTGTTYGYTF. This sequence joins TRBV12-3 or TRBV12-4 and TRBJ1-2, with 9 bases that match TRBD1. Trimming cost V 5 bases and J 4 bases; bases outside gene matches: 11. There are 16 residues in the CDR3.

This chain joins TRBV2 and TRBJ2-3; tentatively, D is TRBD2 (5 bases). Germline lookup yields CDR1 SNHLY and CDR2 FYNNEI. The CDR3 is 14 residues long. The germline V and J ends were trimmed by 0 bases and 8 bases, with 12 bases remaining between them. The CDR3 spells CASSEALREGTQYF. Written as DNA, the CDR3 is TGTGCCAGCAGTGAAGCGCTTAGAGAGGGTACGCAGTATTTT. The complete variable domain, with remaining parts taken from reference TRBV2 and TRBJ2-3, reads EPEVTQTPSHQVTQMGQEVILRCVPISNHLYFYWYRQILGQKVEFLVSFYNNEISEKSEIFDDQFSVERPDGSNFTLKIRSTKLEDSAMYFCASSEALREGTQYFGPGTRLTVL.

The chain is built from TRBV30 and TRBJ2-2, with D possibly being TRBD2 (6 bases). The CDR3 is made up of 14 amino acids. V dropped 0 bases and J dropped 1 base, with 6 bases sitting between them. Germline V gene sequence: CDR1 GTSNPN, CDR2 SVGIG (reference sequence). CDR3: CAWSVAGNTGELFF. CDR3 DNA sequence: TGTGCCTGGAGTGTAGCGGGGAACACCGGGGAGCTGTTTTTT.

This clonotype was observed a few times. The rearrangement joins TRBV19 to TRBJ2-4, with TRBD1 matching over 7 bases. Germline V gene data show CDR1 as LNHDA and CDR2 as SQIVND (reference sequence). This CDR3 is built from 14 residues. V lost 4 bases, J lost 1 base, and 1 base stayed unmatched. DNA of the CDR3: TGTGCCAGTAGTACACAGGGGGCCAAAAACATTCAGTACTTC. Amino acids: CASSTQGAKNIQYF.

V and J are TRBV11-3 and TRBJ2-5, with D perhaps TRBD2 (6 bases). Trimming left V 1 base short and J 2 bases short, with 17 bases between. Germline V gives CDR1 SGHNT, CDR2 YENEEA. The CDR3 consists of 17 residues. This CDR3 is CASSLGLLQGGQETQYF. The DNA for the CDR3 is TGTGCCAGCAGCTTAGGACTCCTCCAGGGAGGACAAGAGACCCAGTACTTC.

This clonotype was observed a few times. The chain combines TRBV6-6 with TRBJ1-2, with 10 positions matching TRBD1. CDR3 size: 13 residues. After removal of 7 bases from V and 8 bases from J, the junction contained 7 bases not matched to a gene. Per the germline V gene, CDR1 is MNHNY and CDR2 is SVGAGI (reference sequence). CDR3 sequence: CASNPGQGFGYTF. In DNA, the CDR3 is TGTGCCAGCAACCCGGGACAGGGGTTCGGCTACACCTTC.

This clonotype was counted ten times or more. The chain uses TRBV7-2 and TRBJ2-5; no firm D call. This CDR3 contains 13 residues. CDR1 is SGHTA, CDR2 FQGNSA, per germline. Trimming removed 2 bases at V and 1 base at J, with 5 bases between. This CDR3 is CASSLYSQETQYF. DNA of the CDR3: TGTGCCAGCAGCTTATACTCCCAAGAGACCCAGTACTTC.

This clonotype came up many times. This chain links TRBV7-6 with TRBJ2-1, with TRBD1 identical over 10 bases. The J segment lost 5 bases and the V segment lost 5 bases, leaving 12 bases of the junction unmatched. The CDR3 is 17 residues long. CDR1 and CDR2 (germline): SGHVS, FNYEAQ. This chain's CDR3 is CASSPFPGTGENNEQFF. CDR3 DNA: TGTGCCAGCAGCCCATTCCCCGGGACAGGGGAGAACAATGAGCAGTTCTTC. The entire variable domain, with the rest obtained from reference TRBV7-6 and TRBJ2-1, is as follows: GAGVSQSPRYKVTKRGQDVALRCDPISGHVSLYWYRQALGQGPEFLTYFNYEAQQDKSGLPNDRFSAERPEGSISTLTIQRTEQRDSAMYRCASSPFPGTGENNEQFFGPGTRLTVL.

In this sample, this clonotype turned up a few times. In nucleotides, the CDR3 is TGTGCCAGCAGTTACGGAAAGGGGACAGATACGCAGTATTTT. This gives the protein CASSYGKGTDTQYF. The chain uses TRBV6-5 and TRBJ2-3; a weak D match, TRBD1 (5 bases). CDR1 is MNHEY, CDR2 SVGAGI, per germline. This CDR3 region has 14 residues. Trimming stripped 2 bases from V and 3 bases from J, with 9 bases between.

The chain is built from TRBV6-2 or TRBV6-3 and TRBJ2-3; D may be TRBD2 (5 bases). Germline CDR1 MNHEY, CDR2 SVGEGT. This CDR3 region has 19 residues. V was clipped by 7 bases and J by 0 bases, with 26 bases between them. CDR3 region: CASTLGVSSFSVSTDTQYF. The DNA of the CDR3 is TGTGCCAGCACCCTTGGGGTTTCGTCCTTTAGCGTTAGCACAGATACGCAGTATTTT.

The chain's CDR3 is CASSIATRLYGYTF. The CDR3 DNA is TGTGCCAGTAGTATCGCGACCCGACTCTATGGCTACACCTTC. The chain links TRBV19 to TRBJ1-2, with D unresolved. The CDR3 contains 14 residues. The germline V gene has CDR1 LNHDA and CDR2 SQIVND (reference sequence). Trimming left V 3 bases short and J 4 bases short, with 12 bases between.

This clonotype was seen repeatedly, ten times or more. This chain joins TRBV12-3 or TRBV12-4 and TRBJ1-1, with 10 positions matching TRBD1. The trim removed 6 bases at V and 2 bases at J, leaving 6 bases unmatched. This CDR3 spans 15 amino acids. The CDR3 DNA reads as TGTGCCAGCAGGAATAGACAGGGGGCAAACACTGAAGCTTTCTTT. It specifies CASRNRQGANTEAFF.

This clonotype was counted only a few times. J is TRBJ2-1 and V is TRBV11-2, with D unclear. The V end was cut by 0 bases, the J end by 4 bases, with 16 bases between. This CDR3 is built from 17 residues. Germline V lookup: CDR1 SGHAT, CDR2 FQNNGV. The CDR3 bases are TGTGCCAGCAGCTTAGATGTTTGGCACGTAAATTACAATGAGCAGTTCTTC. Encoded protein: CASSLDVWHVNYNEQFF.

This clonotype has at least ten counts. The rearrangement uses TRBV19 and TRBJ2-1; perhaps TRBD2 as D (6 bases). The germline V gene has CDR1 LNHDA and CDR2 SQIVND (reference sequence). V was pared by 3 bases and J by 0 bases, with 12 bases between. The CDR3 length is 16 residues. The CDR3 spells CASSISDGSSYNEQFF. CDR3 in DNA: TGTGCCAGTAGTATCTCAGACGGGAGCTCCTACAATGAGCAGTTCTTC.

In this sample, this clonotype turned up a few times. The chain employs TRBV15 and TRBJ2-1; D remains unclear. CDR1 and CDR2 from the germline V gene are LNHNV and YYDKDF (reference sequence). The CDR3 totals 12 residues. V lost 5 bases and J lost 9, with 11 bases in between. CDR3 in DNA: TGTGCCACCAGCGCCCGTAGTCGTGAGCAGTTCTTC. Translating it yields CATSARSREQFF. The full variable domain, rest sourced from reference TRBV15 and TRBJ2-1, is DAMVIQNPRYQVTQFGKPVTLSCSQTLNHNVMYWYQQKSSQAPKLLFHYYDKDFNNEADTPDNFQSRRPNTSFCFLDIRSPGLGDTAMYLCATSARSREQFFGPGTRLTVL.

The table lists this clonotype with a few counts. V and J are TRBV19 and TRBJ1-5; D perhaps matches TRBD1 (5 bases). V lost 1 base to trimming and J lost 4 bases, with 11 bases between them. Per germline, CDR1 LNHDA and CDR2 SQIVND (reference sequence). This CDR3 is built from 15 residues. CDR3 region: CASSIVGTENQPQHF. In nucleotides, the CDR3 is TGTGCCAGTAGTATAGTGGGGACCGAGAATCAGCCCCAGCATTTT.

The chain couples TRBV5-4 to TRBJ1-2; D uncertain. V was clipped by 0 bases and J by 1 base, with 7 bases between them. Germline-derived CDR1 and CDR2 are SGHNT and YYREEE (reference sequence). The CDR3 contains 14 residues. DNA for the CDR3: TGTGCCAGCAGCTTGGCCGCAAGTAACTATGGCTACACCTTC. The encoded protein is CASSLAASNYGYTF.

V is TRBV20-1 and J is TRBJ2-5; D possibly corresponds to TRBD2 (6 bases). Germline values: CDR1 DFQATT, CDR2 SNEGSKA (reference sequence). With 1 base removed from V and 5 bases from J, the gap between germline ends came to 14 bases. This CDR3 is built from 14 residues. The DNA for the CDR3 is TGCAGTGCTAGAGTAGGAAGGGACTCGGAGACCCAGTACTTC. This gives the protein CSARVGRDSETQYF.

This clonotype showed up many times. V is TRBV7-9 and J is TRBJ1-2; no reliable D call. The V and J ends lost 3 bases and 8 bases respectively, with 10 bases between them. The CDR3 has 12 amino acids. The germline gives CDR1 SEHNR, CDR2 FQNEAQ (reference sequence). The CDR3 is CASSLNEVGYTF. The DNA of the CDR3 is TGTGCCAGCAGCTTGAATGAGGTCGGCTACACCTTC.

This clonotype was seen more than once but under ten times. The chain links TRBV6-5 to TRBJ2-7, with a possible D match to TRBD1 (5 bases). The CDR3 extends over 13 amino acids. CDR1 and CDR2 (germline): MNHEY, SVGAGI. With 6 bases removed from V and 0 bases from J, the gap between germline ends came to 9 bases. The CDR3 loop is CASRATVSYEQYF. The CDR3 region has the DNA TGTGCCAGCAGAGCGACAGTCTCCTACGAGCAGTACTTC.

This clonotype was found a few times. The chain recombines TRBV28 with TRBJ2-7, with D perhaps assigned TRBD1 or TRBD2 (5 bases each). CDR3 size: 15 residues. CDR1 is MDHEN, CDR2 SYDVKM, per germline. Trimming removed 3 bases at V and 1 base at J, with 13 bases between. The DNA for the CDR3 is TGTGCCAGCAGTTTGGCTGGGACGGTGTCCTACGAGCAGTACTTC. Protein product: CASSLAGTVSYEQYF.

The V and J genes are TRBV6-6 and TRBJ1-6; D remains unclear. V shed 6 bases and J shed 8 bases, with 8 bases lying between them. The length of the CDR3 is 12 residues. Germline V gene data show CDR1 as MNHNY and CDR2 as SVGAGI (reference sequence). The CDR3 loop reads CASSALDSPLHF. Written as DNA, the CDR3 is TGTGCCAGCAGCGCTCTAGATTCACCCCTCCACTTT.

This clonotype was found many times. The CDR3 nucleotides are TGTGCCAGCAGCTTAGTCGTTTTAGGGACAGGGAACACAGATACGCAGTATTTT. This translates into CASSLVVLGTGNTDTQYF. The gene calls are TRBV7-2 and TRBJ2-3; 9 bases agree with TRBD1. CDR1 is SGHTA and CDR2 is FQGNSA in the germline V gene. The CDR3 sequence is 18 residues long. V trimming: 1 base; J trimming: 2 bases; junction bases outside the gene matches: 10.